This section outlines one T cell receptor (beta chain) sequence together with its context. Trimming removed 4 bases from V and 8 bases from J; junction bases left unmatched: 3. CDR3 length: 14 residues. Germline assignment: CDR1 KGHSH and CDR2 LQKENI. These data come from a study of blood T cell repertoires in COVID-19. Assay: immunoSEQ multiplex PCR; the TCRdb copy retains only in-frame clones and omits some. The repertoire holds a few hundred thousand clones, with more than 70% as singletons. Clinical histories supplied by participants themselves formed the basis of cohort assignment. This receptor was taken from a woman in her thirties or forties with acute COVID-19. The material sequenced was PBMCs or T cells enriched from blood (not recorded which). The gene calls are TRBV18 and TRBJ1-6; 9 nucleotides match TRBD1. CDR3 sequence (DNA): TGTGCCAGCTCACGGACAGGGGTGGATTCACCCCTCCACTTT. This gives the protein CASSRTGVDSPLHF. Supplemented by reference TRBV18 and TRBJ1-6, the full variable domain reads NAGVMQNPRHLVRRRGQEARLRCSPMKGHSHVYWYRQLPEEGLKFMVYLQKENIIDESGMPKERFSAEFPKEGPSILRIQQVVRGDSAAYFCASSRTGVDSPLHFGNGTRLTVT.